What follows are 31 T cell receptor beta chains derived from one specimen sequenced in a study of radiotherapy plus CTLA-4 blockade in lung cancer. The method was immunoSEQ multiplex PCR; TCRdb's version includes in-frame clones alone and lacks a portion of them. Of 89,000 or so clones listed, 80% to 85% are singletons. The sequencing used peripheral blood, collected from a patient treated with radiotherapy plus ipilimumab. The receptors here all came from a human donor with non-small cell lung cancer who had a partial response to radiotherapy plus ipilimumab.

This clone was found once. This chain uses TRBV7-9 with TRBJ2-2; 10 bases agree with TRBD2. The CDR3 extends over 16 amino acids. V lost 4 bases and J lost 3; bases outside the gene matches: 5. Germline CDR1 and CDR2: SEHNR and FQNEAQ (reference sequence). DNA of the CDR3: TGTGCCAGCAGCTCCCTAGCGGGAGATGACACCGGGGAGCTGTTTTTT. Its translation: CASSSLAGDDTGELFF.

The chain uses TRBV18 and TRBJ1-2; the D gene is possibly TRBD1 (5 bases). Germline CDR1 and CDR2: KGHSH and LQKENI. Trimming cost V 3 bases and J 3 bases, with 11 bases left between them. This CDR3 comprises 14 residues. The CDR3 DNA reads as TGTGCCAGCTCACCCTCCAGGGATCACTATGGCTACACCTTC. It translates to CASSPSRDHYGYTF.

The rearrangement joins TRBV10-3 to TRBJ2-7; D unclear. CDR3 length: 14 residues. Germline-derived CDR1 and CDR2 are ENHRY and SYGVKD. Trimming took off 0 bases at V and 7 bases at J, with 13 bases between the two ends. The CDR3 protein is CAISESEKWREQYF. DNA of the CDR3: TGTGCCATCAGTGAGTCCGAAAAGTGGCGGGAGCAGTACTTC.

The J gene is TRBJ2-1, the V gene TRBV9; D ambiguous. CDR3 size: 16 residues. V lost 0 bases and J lost 2, with 12 bases in between. CDR1 and CDR2 from the germline V gene are SGDLS and YYNGEE. The CDR3 sequence: CASSVEGGQAYNEQFF. The CDR3 coding sequence is TGTGCCAGCAGCGTAGAAGGTGGGCAAGCCTACAATGAGCAGTTCTTC.

This clone is a singleton in its sample. This rearrangement joins TRBV19 to TRBJ2-1; D may be TRBD1 (6 bases). Germline loops: CDR1 LNHDA, CDR2 SQIVND (reference sequence). Trimming stripped 6 bases from V and 7 bases from J, with 22 bases between. This CDR3 is 16 amino acids long. CDR3 in DNA: TGTGCCAGTAGCGGGGACATCGGGTTGGATCGGAATGAGCAGTTCTTC. Protein: CASSGDIGLDRNEQFF.

This clone was picked up a small number of times. V and J are TRBV19 and TRBJ1-2; tentatively, D is TRBD1 (5 bases). This CDR3 has 18 residues. Germline CDR1 is LNHDA and CDR2 is SQIVND (reference sequence). With 5 bases removed from V and 2 bases from J, the gap between germline ends came to 24 bases. The CDR3 sequence: CASSPPQEAGVENYGYTF. DNA of the CDR3: TGTGCCAGTAGTCCCCCCCAAGAGGCGGGGGTGGAAAACTATGGCTACACCTTC.

Worth noting for this clone: An end of the junction does not agree with germline; a read error may underlie this. The gene calls are TRBV7-2 and TRBJ2-7; a weak D match, TRBD1 (5 bases). The germline CDR1 and CDR2 sequences are SGHTA and FQGNSA. CDR3 length equals 14 residues. The CDR3 coding sequence is TGTGCCAGCAGCTTAGGGGCAGGGAAGAGTGTTAGTTTCTTC. Its protein product is CASSLGAGKSVSFF. The whole variable domain, filled in from reference TRBV7-2 and TRBJ2-7, reads GAGVSQSPSNKVTEKGKDVELRCDPISGHTALYWYRQSLGQGLEFLIYFQGNSAPDKSGLPSDRFSAERTGGSVSTLTIQRTQQEDSAVYLCASSLGAGKSVSFFGPGTRLTVT.

This clone came up a few times. The chain has TRBV5-5 and TRBJ1-4; maybe TRBD1 (6 bases). The germline V gene encodes CDR1 SGHKS and CDR2 YYEKEE (reference sequence). Between the trimmed V and J ends, which lost 4 bases and 2 bases, there was a span of 15 bases. The CDR3 totals 16 residues. The CDR3 nucleotides are TGTGCCAGCAGCCTCCAATGGGGGCTCACTAATGAAAAACTGTTTTTT. Its protein product is CASSLQWGLTNEKLFF. The full variable domain, its missing parts supplied by reference TRBV5-5 and TRBJ1-4, is DAGVTQSPTHLIKTRGQQVTLRCSPISGHKSVSWYQQVLGQGPQFIFQYYEKEERGRGNFPDRFSARQFPNYSSELNVNALLLGDSALYLCASSLQWGLTNEKLFFGSGTQLSVL.

This chain's CDR3 is CASSSTTGTGDYEQYF. CDR3 nucleotides: TGTGCCAGCAGCTCGACGACCGGGACAGGGGATTACGAGCAGTACTTC. The V call is TRBV5-5, the J call TRBJ2-7; 10 positions agree with TRBD1. V trimming: 3 bases; J trimming: 4 bases; junction bases outside the gene matches: 10. Per germline, CDR1 SGHKS and CDR2 YYEKEE (reference sequence). The CDR3 covers 16 residues. The complete variable domain, with remaining parts taken from reference TRBV5-5 and TRBJ2-7, reads DAGVTQSPTHLIKTRGQQVTLRCSPISGHKSVSWYQQVLGQGPQFIFQYYEKEERGRGNFPDRFSARQFPNYSSELNVNALLLGDSALYLCASSSTTGTGDYEQYFGPGTRLTVT.

The genes are TRBV14 and TRBJ2-3; D is unclear. Germline CDR1 SGHDN, CDR2 FVKESK. The CDR3 is made up of 13 amino acids. Trimming took off 2 bases at V and 3 bases at J, with 6 bases between the two ends. The CDR3 sequence: CASSQRLTDTQYF. The CDR3 nucleotides read TGTGCCAGCAGCCAACGTCTAACAGATACGCAGTATTTT.

This chain uses TRBV2 with TRBJ2-3; D may be TRBD1 (6 bases). CDR1 and CDR2 from the germline V gene are SNHLY and FYNNEI. CDR3 length: 14 residues. The V gene lost 3 bases and the J gene lost 6 bases, with 13 bases spanning the gap. The CDR3 protein is CASSDPRGGDTQYF. CDR3 DNA sequence: TGTGCCAGCAGTGATCCCAGGGGCGGGGATACGCAGTATTTT.

This clone has more than one count but fewer than ten. The chain is built from TRBV5-1 and TRBJ2-2; 8 positions match TRBD1. The V segment lost 4 bases and the J segment 3 bases; nucleotides outside the gene matches: 8. The CDR3 length is 16 residues. Looked up from germline, CDR1 is SGHRS and CDR2 is YFSETQ. CDR3 nucleotide sequence: TGCGCCAGCAGCACCCGAGGACAGGGTGACACCGGGGAGCTGTTTTTT. Translated: CASSTRGQGDTGELFF.

The chain recombines TRBV29-1 with TRBJ2-3, with a tentative D call TRBD2 (5 bases). The V gene lost 7 bases and the J gene lost 3 bases, with 17 bases spanning the gap. The CDR3 extends over 14 amino acids. Germline V lookup: CDR1 SQVTM, CDR2 ANQGSEA. CDR3 amino acids: CSATLGGSTDTQYF. CDR3 coding DNA: TGCAGCGCCACCCTTGGAGGTTCAACAGATACGCAGTATTTT.

The V gene is TRBV6-1, the J gene TRBJ1-4; TRBD1 aligns across 9 bases. Germline V gives CDR1 MNHNS, CDR2 SASEGT. This CDR3 comprises 13 residues. J lost 7 bases, V lost 5 bases, and 2 bases had no gene match. The CDR3 here is CASSMGQGEKLFF. DNA of the CDR3: TGTGCCAGCAGTATGGGACAGGGTGAAAAACTGTTTTTT.

The V gene is TRBV5-6, the J gene TRBJ2-1, with D maybe TRBD2 (5 bases). The germline V gene has CDR1 SGHDT and CDR2 YYEEEE. Between the trimmed V and J ends, which lost 0 bases and 3 bases, there was a span of 16 bases. The CDR3 is 17 amino acids. The CDR3 bases are TGTGCCAGCAGCTTGGCCAGGCAGCGGATAATCTACAATGAGCAGTTCTTC. Encoded protein: CASSLARQRIIYNEQFF. The variable domain in full, completed from reference TRBV5-6 and TRBJ2-1, reads DAGVTQSPTHLIKTRGQQVTLRCSPKSGHDTVSWYQQALGQGPQFIFQYYEEEERQRGNFPDRFSGHQFPNYSSELNVNALLLGDSALYLCASSLARQRIIYNEQFFGPGTRLTVL.

The CDR3 is CASSSGTGANYGYTF. CDR3 bases: TGTGCCAGCAGCTCCGGGACAGGGGCTAACTATGGCTACACCTTC. The chain employs TRBV7-6 and TRBJ1-2, with 10 bases lining up with TRBD1. CDR1 and CDR2 (germline): SGHVS, FNYEAQ. V lost 4 bases and J lost 0; bases outside the gene matches: 2. This CDR3 spans 15 amino acids.

This clone was found once. V is TRBV27 and J is TRBJ2-2; tentatively, D is TRBD2 (5 bases). CDR3 length: 16 residues. The V end lost 6 bases, the J end lost 2 bases, and 16 bases lay between the germline ends. Germline CDR1 MNHEY, CDR2 SMNVEV (reference sequence). DNA of the CDR3: TGTGCCAGCAGCCTGCGACGGGGAGCTAACACCGGGGAGCTGTTTTTT. Translated, it gives CASSLRRGANTGELFF.

V and J are TRBV7-2 and TRBJ2-1; TRBD2 aligns across 10 bases. CDR3 length: 13 amino acids. CDR1 SGHTA and CDR2 FQGNSA come from the germline V gene. V shed 6 bases, J shed 9 bases, and the junction held 5 bases outside the gene matches. CDR3: CASSLAGVAEQFF. The CDR3 DNA reads TGTGCCAGCAGTCTAGCGGGAGTAGCTGAGCAGTTCTTC. Full variable domain (missing parts from reference TRBV7-2 and TRBJ2-1): GAGVSQSPSNKVTEKGKDVELRCDPISGHTALYWYRQSLGQGLEFLIYFQGNSAPDKSGLPSDRFSAERTGGSVSTLTIQRTQQEDSAVYLCASSLAGVAEQFFGPGTRLTVL.

The chain links TRBV18 to TRBJ2-1; tentatively, D is TRBD2 (6 bases). This CDR3 has 13 residues. V lost 6 bases to trimming and J lost 6 bases, with 12 bases between them. The V gene's germline CDR1 is KGHSH and CDR2 LQKENI. CDR3: CASSPGLINEQFF. CDR3 bases: TGTGCCAGCTCCCCGGGACTGATCAATGAGCAGTTCTTC. Drawing the rest from reference TRBV18 and TRBJ2-1, the complete variable domain is NAGVMQNPRHLVRRRGQEARLRCSPMKGHSHVYWYRQLPEEGLKFMVYLQKENIIDESGMPKERFSAEFPKEGPSILRIQQVVRGDSAAYFCASSPGLINEQFFGPGTRLTVL.

This clone was counted only a few times. The V and J genes are TRBV9 and TRBJ2-5; 11 bases align to TRBD1. This CDR3 is built from 14 residues. Germline V gene lookup returns CDR1 SGDLS and CDR2 YYNGEE. V lost 4 bases, J lost 5 bases, and 4 bases stayed unmatched. The CDR3 DNA follows: TGTGCCAGCAGCCTCGGGACAGGGGGGGAGACCCAGTACTTC. Amino acids: CASSLGTGGETQYF.

This clone appeared a few times. V is TRBV7-9 and J is TRBJ2-1; no firm D call. The germline V gene encodes CDR1 SEHNR and CDR2 FQNEAQ (reference sequence). The ends were cut back, 5 bases at V and 6 bases at J, with 17 bases in the middle. This CDR3 has 15 residues. In nucleotides, the CDR3 is TGTGCCAGCAGCCCACCTATACGCCACGGCAATGAGCAGTTCTTC. Amino acids: CASSPPIRHGNEQFF.

This chain connects TRBV11-2 to TRBJ1-5; TRBD1 is a possible D gene (6 bases). This CDR3 is built from 16 residues. Per the germline V gene, CDR1 is SGHAT and CDR2 is FQNNGV. Trimming removed 5 bases from V and 6 bases from J, with 20 bases in between. As DNA, the CDR3 is TGTGCCAGCAGCCCAAGCAAGGGGACATTACCTCAGCCCCAGCATTTT. This encodes CASSPSKGTLPQPQHF.

V is TRBV5-5 and J is TRBJ2-4, with a weak D call TRBD2 (5 bases). The CDR3 runs to 16 residues. In germline, CDR1 is SGHKS, CDR2 YYEKEE (reference sequence). Trimming left V 0 bases short and J 6 bases short, with 16 bases between. The CDR3 nucleotides are TGTGCCAGCAGCTTGGTCACACCACCGGCGGGAAACATTCAGTACTTC. It translates to CASSLVTPPAGNIQYF.

This CDR3 reads CASSHAGQGDTGELFF. Written as DNA, the CDR3 is TGTGCCAGTAGCCACGCCGGCCAGGGGGACACCGGGGAGCTGTTTTTT. The genes are TRBV19 and TRBJ2-2; TRBD1 aligns across 7 bases. J was trimmed by 3 bases and V by 6 bases; bases with no gene match: 10. The V gene's germline CDR1 is LNHDA and CDR2 SQIVND (reference sequence). The length of the CDR3 is 16 residues.

The genes are TRBV6-1 and TRBJ2-7; 7 nucleotides match TRBD2. With 6 bases clipped from V and 6 bases from J, the junction kept 14 bases outside the gene matches. The CDR3 runs 15 residues. Germline CDR1 and CDR2: MNHNS and SASEGT. Here the CDR3 reads CASRQGRMGGGEQYF. In nucleotides, the CDR3 is TGTGCCAGCAGGCAGGGACGGATGGGGGGGGGCGAGCAGTACTTC.

This clone has just one count. The rearrangement uses TRBV21-1 and TRBJ2-3; the D call in the table, TRBD2, was not verified against the DNA. TRBV21-1 constitutes a pseudogene. CDR3 size: 16 residues. The CDR3 DNA sequence: TGTGCCAGCAGCAAAGCGGCGGGGCCCCCCACAGATACGCAGTATTTT. This gives the protein CASSKAAGPPTDTQYF.

This clone was seen a few times. This chain links TRBV28 with TRBJ1-1; tentative D call: TRBD1 (6 bases). This CDR3 contains 15 residues. From germline, CDR1 is MDHEN and CDR2 SYDVKM. V shed 7 bases and J shed 5 bases, with 20 bases lying between them. CDR3 amino acids: CASTPAGVRGTEAFF. CDR3 coding DNA: TGTGCCAGCACCCCGGCAGGGGTAAGGGGAACTGAAGCTTTCTTT.

V gene TRBV5-1 combines with J gene TRBJ2-7, with D perhaps matching TRBD2 (6 bases). CDR1 SGHRS and CDR2 YFSETQ come from the germline V gene. This CDR3 comprises 14 residues. The V end was cut by 0 bases, the J end by 3 bases, with 10 bases between. Here the CDR3 reads CASSLGGGNYEQYF. The CDR3 DNA sequence: TGCGCCAGCAGCTTGGGGGGCGGGAACTACGAGCAGTACTTC.

The chain combines TRBV6-6 with TRBJ1-1; a possible D gene is TRBD1 (5 bases). V was trimmed by 6 bases and J by 1 base, leaving 9 bases between them. Germline CDR1 and CDR2: MNHNY and SVGAGI (reference sequence). The CDR3 covers 13 residues. CDR3 coding DNA: TGTGCCAGCAGATTCAGGGAGAACACTGAAGCTTTCTTT. Translated: CASRFRENTEAFF.

V and J are TRBV15 and TRBJ2-2; maybe TRBD1 (5 bases). Germline V lookup: CDR1 LNHNV, CDR2 YYDKDF (reference sequence). The CDR3 totals 16 residues. Trimming left V 3 bases short and J 1 base short, with 12 bases between. The CDR3 nucleotides are TGTGCCACCAGCAGGATGCTAACAGGGAACACCGGGGAGCTGTTTTTT. It yields the protein CATSRMLTGNTGELFF. Supplemented by reference TRBV15 and TRBJ2-2, the full variable domain reads DAMVIQNPRYQVTQFGKPVTLSCSQTLNHNVMYWYQQKSSQAPKLLFHYYDKDFNNEADTPDNFQSRRPNTSFCFLDIRSPGLGDTAMYLCATSRMLTGNTGELFFGEGSRLTVL.

This clone has more than one count but fewer than ten. The chain joins TRBV2 to TRBJ1-5; maybe TRBD1 (6 bases). This CDR3 contains 15 residues. V was cut by 8 bases and J by 2 bases, with 16 bases left in between. In germline, CDR1 is SNHLY, CDR2 FYNNEI. The CDR3 region is CASGLRGDGNQPQHF. The CDR3 DNA sequence: TGTGCCAGCGGCCTCAGGGGAGACGGCAATCAGCCCCAGCATTTT. The full variable domain, rest sourced from reference TRBV2 and TRBJ1-5, is EPEVTQTPSHQVTQMGQEVILRCVPISNHLYFYWYRQILGQKVEFLVSFYNNEISEKSEIFDDQFSVERPDGSNFTLKIRSTKLEDSAMYFCASGLRGDGNQPQHFGDGTRLSIL.